The rows below give T cell receptor beta chains drawn from one sample of a study of T cells after yellow fever vaccination. TCRdb re-called the 5' RACE reads through MiXCR, storing one row per CDR3 protein. This sample has about 320,000 distinct CDR3 sequences, with 9.5% to 12% found just once. The source was CD4+ T cells sorted from PBMCs, collected 45 days after the yellow fever booster vaccination. These receptors came from a man in his late teens or twenties who received the YFV17D yellow fever vaccine. Both conserved end residues are part of each CDR3. A D gene is named only where the DNA matches it firmly. Clone size, where shown, is once, few, many, or a class for clones that have expanded.

cdr3_aa cdr3_nt clone_size d_call j_call v_call
CASSFGGAGDTQYF TGTGCCAGCAGTTTCGGGGGGGCCGGAGATACGCAGTATTTT medium-sized TRBD2 TRBJ2-3 TRBV12-3/TRBV12-4
CSAEAGQGVINGYTF TGCAGTGCTGAAGCGGGACAGGGTGTAATTAATGGCTACACCTTC few TRBD1 TRBJ1-2 TRBV20-1
CASSRDRGISTEAFF TGCGCCAGCAGCAGGGACAGGGGGATTTCCACTGAAGCTTTCTTT few TRBD1 TRBJ1-1 TRBV5-1
CASSLFSLRTDTQYF TGTGCCAGCAGCTTATTTTCCCTACGCACAGATACGCAGTATTTT many - TRBJ2-3 TRBV7-6
CASSYNGNYGYTF TGTGCCAGCAGTTACAACGGGAACTATGGCTACACCTTC few - TRBJ1-2 TRBV6-6
CASSAGQGAGETQYF TGTGCCAGCAGTGCGGGTCAGGGGGCGGGGGAGACCCAGTACTTC few TRBD1 TRBJ2-5 TRBV25-1
CSARDLGQGADTEAFF TGCAGTGCTAGAGATCTTGGACAGGGGGCCGACACTGAAGCTTTCTTT few TRBD1 TRBJ1-1 TRBV20-1
CASTVRGVDTQYF TGTGCCAGCACCGTACGCGGAGTAGATACGCAGTATTTT - - TRBJ2-3 TRBV3-1
CASSLSLVITGELFF TGCGCCAGCAGCTTGAGCCTAGTTATCACCGGGGAGCTGTTTTTT many - TRBJ2-2 TRBV5-1
CASSLRVYNSPLHF TGTGCCAGCAGCTTACGTGTCTACAATTCACCCCTCCACTTT - - TRBJ1-6 TRBV11-2
CSVGSRRETQYF TGCAGTGTCGGGTCGCGGCGGGAGACCCAGTACTTC - - TRBJ2-5 TRBV20-1
CASRSGSWYEQYF TGTGCCAGCAGATCCGGGAGTTGGTACGAGCAGTACTTC - - TRBJ2-7 TRBV11-2
CASSLASGAPNTQYF TGTGCCAGCAGCTTAGCATCGGGGGCCCCTAATACGCAGTATTTT - - TRBJ2-3 TRBV7-2
CASSFGGQGEGYTF TGTGCCAGCAGCTTTGGGGGACAGGGCGAAGGCTACACCTTC - TRBD1 TRBJ1-2 TRBV7-9
CSARDLQGAVSSYGYTF TGCAGTGCTAGAGATCTCCAGGGGGCTGTCTCGTCCTATGGCTACACCTTC - TRBD1 TRBJ1-2 TRBV20-1
CASSELAGGEQYF TGTGCCAGCAGTGAACTAGCTGGGGGCGAGCAGTACTTC few - TRBJ2-7 TRBV25-1
CASSPHGGQEGLFF TGTGCCAGCAGCCCGCATGGGGGACAGGAAGGTTTGTTTTTT - TRBD1 TRBJ1-4 TRBV7-2
CASSSPRETQYF TGCGCCAGCAGCTCCCCCCGGGAGACCCAGTACTTC - - TRBJ2-5 TRBV5-1
CASSSHRGQETQYF TGTGCCAGCAGCTCCCACAGGGGGCAAGAGACCCAGTACTTC many TRBD1 TRBJ2-5 TRBV7-2
CASSSPDTGHYGYTF TGTGCCAGCAGTTCGCCCGATACAGGGCACTATGGCTACACCTTC few - TRBJ1-2 TRBV12-3/TRBV12-4
CASSQGSARRNEQFF TGTGCCAGCAGCCAAGGGTCGGCTAGACGGAATGAGCAGTTCTTC few - TRBJ2-1 TRBV14
CASSLRRDRAAKNIQYF TGTGCCAGCAGCCTCCGTCGGGACAGGGCAGCCAAAAACATTCAGTACTTC many TRBD1 TRBJ2-4 TRBV4-2
CASTPGAVDYGYTF TGTGCCAGCACTCCGGGGGCCGTGGACTATGGCTACACCTTC few - TRBJ1-2 TRBV5-4
CASSLPRENYGYTF TGTGCCAGCTCACTCCCCCGAGAAAACTATGGCTACACCTTC - - TRBJ1-2 TRBV18
CSATPAGNTIYF TGCAGTGCTACCCCGGCTGGAAACACCATATATTTT - - TRBJ1-3 TRBV20-1
CASSPPNSGSDTQYF TGTGCCAGCTCACCACCCAACTCTGGGTCAGATACGCAGTATTTT - - TRBJ2-3 TRBV18
CASSPQGLGNEKLFF TGTGCCAGTAGTCCACAGGGATTGGGTAATGAAAAACTGTTTTTT many - TRBJ1-4 TRBV19
CASSRDRERSGYTF TGTGCCAGCAGCCGGGACAGGGAGAGAAGTGGCTACACCTTC few TRBD1 TRBJ1-2 TRBV7-2
CASSLQGNGNNEQFF TGTGCCAGCAGCTTACAGGGGAACGGTAATAATGAGCAGTTCTTC many - TRBJ2-1 TRBV7-3